The rows below give T cell receptor beta chains drawn from one sample of a study of metastatic and nonmetastatic thyroid tumors. TCRdb re-analyzed the PCR reads through MiXCR. The table includes more than 85,000 clones, around 7.8% detected once. The material sequenced was blood. The receptors shown here come from a female donor with papillary thyroid cancer or a benign thyroid nodule (not recorded which). Some clones in this sample may be carry-over from other donors' samples. CDR3s include the opening cysteine and the closing phenylalanine or tryptophan. The D gene is left open where the match is weak. Size is stated for part of the rows, as once, few or many counts, or as a class when the clone is expanded.

TRBJ2-4 | many | TRBD1 | TRBV10-1 | CASSEDRVKNIQYF | TGCGCCAGCAGTGAGGACAGGGTCAAAAACATTCAGTACTTC
TRBJ2-3 | many | . | TRBV6-1 | CASSEGTRVTDTQYF | TGTGCCAGCAGTGAGGGGACGCGGGTCACAGATACGCAGTATTTT
TRBJ2-2 | many | . | TRBV6-1 | CASSNRPPQSTGELFF | TGTGCCAGCAGTAATAGACCACCACAGAGTACCGGGGAGCTGTTTTTT
TRBJ2-7 | many | . | TRBV5-4 | CASSRERSSYEQYF | TGTGCCAGCAGCCGAGAGAGAAGCTCCTACGAGCAGTACTTC
TRBJ2-2 | . | . | TRBV5-1 | CASRLDNTGELFF | TGCGCCAGCAGGTTAGATAACACCGGGGAGCTGTTTTTT
TRBJ2-7 | . | . | TRBV14 | CASSRKTGSYEQYF | TGTGCCAGCAGCCGAAAGACTGGAAGCTACGAGCAGTACTTC
TRBJ1-5 | many | . | TRBV7-2 | CASSLGRRNQPQHF | TGTGCCAGCAGCTTGGGAAGACGCAATCAGCCCCAGCATTTT
TRBJ2-2 | many | . | TRBV10-3 | CAISESKPTMGGELFF | TGTGCCATCAGTGAGTCGAAGCCTACCATGGGCGGGGAGCTGTTTTTT
TRBJ2-7 | many | TRBD1 | TRBV7-2 | CASSLALGTGGYEQYF | TGTGCCAGCAGCTTAGCGCTGGGGACAGGGGGCTACGAGCAGTACTTC
TRBJ1-3 | many | . | TRBV7-9 | CASSREGRGNTIYF | TGTGCCAGCAGCCGAGAAGGGAGGGGAAACACCATATATTTT
TRBJ2-3 | many | TRBD2 | TRBV20-1 | CSAVPGLADTDTQYF | TGCAGTGCGGTCCCGGGACTAGCGGACACAGATACGCAGTATTTT
TRBJ2-6 | . | . | TRBV10-1 | CAGSQGSSGANVMTF | TGCGCCGGCAGTCAGGGGAGCTCTGGGGCCAACGTCATGACTTTC
TRBJ1-6 | many | TRBD1 | TRBV6-1 | CASSRTGVNSPLHF | TGTGCCAGCAGTCGGACAGGGGTCAATTCACCCCTCCACTTT
TRBJ2-5 | many | . | TRBV3-1 | CASSQDGRVQETQYF | TGTGCCAGCAGCCAAGATGGGCGGGTCCAAGAGACCCAGTACTTC
TRBJ1-1 | few | TRBD1 | TRBV20-1 | CSARSDTGETEAFF | TGCAGTGCTAGATCAGACACAGGGGAGACTGAAGCTTTCTTT
TRBJ2-3 | . | . | TRBV10-1 | CASSESDGSDTQYF | TGCGCCAGCAGTGAATCCGATGGGTCAGATACGCAGTATTTT
TRBJ2-7 | . | TRBD2 | TRBV9 | CASSALAGGNEQYF | TGTGCCAGCAGCGCCCTAGCGGGGGGGAATGAGCAGTACTTC
TRBJ2-5 | few | TRBD2 | TRBV4-1 | CASSYSWGGGEETQYF | TGCGCCAGCAGCTACTCCTGGGGGGGAGGTGAAGAGACCCAGTACTTC
TRBJ2-3 | . | TRBD2 | TRBV6-2/TRBV6-3 | CASAGTSGGVAADTQYF | TGTGCCAGCGCCGGGACTAGCGGGGGGGTTGCTGCAGATACGCAGTATTTT
TRBJ1-3 | many | . | TRBV6-1 | CASSEGGFSGNTIYF | TGTGCCAGCAGTGAAGGGGGGTTCTCTGGAAACACCATATATTTT
TRBJ2-7 | many | TRBD1 | TRBV7-9 | CASSLEGGGFYEQYF | TGTGCCAGCAGCTTAGAAGGGGGCGGATTCTACGAGCAGTACTTC
TRBJ2-3 | many | . | TRBV7-2 | CASSLFFLGASTDTQYF | TGTGCCAGCAGCTTATTTTTTCTCGGGGCGAGCACAGATACGCAGTATTTT
TRBJ1-2 | many | . | TRBV5-1 | CASSPTNYGYTF | TGCGCCAGCAGCCCCACAAACTATGGCTACACCTTC
TRBJ1-5 | . | . | TRBV6-2/TRBV6-3 | CASREGGYSNQPQHF | TGTGCCAGCCGAGAAGGGGGATATAGCAATCAGCCCCAGCATTTT
TRBJ1-1 | many | TRBD1 | TRBV11-2 | CASSLPGTGNREAFF | TGTGCCAGCAGCTTACCCGGGACAGGGAATCGGGAAGCTTTCTTT
TRBJ1-2 | . | . | TRBV12-3/TRBV12-4 | CASNRSPGQTLSNYGYTF | TGTGCCAGCAACCGTTCACCGGGACAAACCCTCTCTAACTATGGCTACACCTTC
TRBJ1-6 | many | . | TRBV20-1 | CSAHDPVQGLSSYNSPLHF | TGCAGTGCCCATGATCCGGTGCAGGGCCTAAGCTCCTATAATTCACCCCTCCACTTT
TRBJ2-7 | many | . | TRBV28 | CASSEGDYYEQYF | TGTGCCAGCAGTGAGGGGGACTACTACGAGCAGTACTTC
TRBJ1-1 | many | . | TRBV7-8 | CASSLEGGDAEAFF | TGTGCCAGCAGCTTAGAGGGGGGCGATGCCGAAGCTTTCTTT
TRBJ2-3 | many | TRBD2 | TRBV12-3/TRBV12-4 | CASSLRRGGADTQYF | TGTGCCAGCAGTTTAAGGCGGGGGGGAGCAGATACGCAGTATTTT
TRBJ2-7 | many | . | TRBV29-1 | CSVEGGLYEQYF | TGCAGCGTTGAGGGCGGGCTATACGAGCAGTACTTC
TRBJ2-5 | many | TRBD1 | TRBV9 | CASSSRQGRETQYF | TGTGCCAGCAGCTCCCGACAGGGGCGAGAGACCCAGTACTTC
TRBJ1-3 | many | . | TRBV5-1 | CASSLGGPDSGNTIYF | TGCGCCAGCAGCTTGGGAGGTCCAGACTCTGGAAACACCATATATTTT
TRBJ2-7 | many | . | TRBV28 | CASSPGTLDYEQYF | TGTGCCAGCAGTCCCGGGACACTTGACTACGAGCAGTACTTC
TRBJ2-3 | . | TRBD2 | TRBV12-3/TRBV12-4 | CASSSTSGGPGDTQYF | TGTGCCAGCAGTTCTACTAGCGGGGGGCCAGGAGATACGCAGTATTTT
TRBJ2-7 | many | . | TRBV6-5 | CASSYTRDSEQYF | TGTGCCAGCAGTTACACTCGGGACTCCGAGCAGTACTTC
TRBJ2-3 | many | TRBD2 | TRBV11-1 | CASSQVAGGGTDTQYF | TGTGCCAGCAGCCAAGTAGCGGGGGGGGGCACAGATACGCAGTATTTT
TRBJ2-5 | many | . | TRBV20-1 | CSEKTLALGTQYF | TGCAGTGAAAAAACACTAGCTCTCGGGACCCAGTACTTC
TRBJ2-7 | many | . | TRBV10-3 | CAIQGGSGGPMGEQYF | TGTGCCATTCAGGGGGGGAGCGGGGGACCTATGGGCGAGCAGTACTTC
TRBJ1-2 | many | . | TRBV10-2 | CASSETNPTGNYGYTF | TGCGCCAGCAGTGAGACTAACCCCACAGGCAACTATGGCTACACCTTC